These 3 T cell receptor beta chains came from one sample sequenced in a study of cytomegalovirus exposure and HLA in healthy donors. It was with 60 Vbeta and 13 Jbeta primers that the PCR ran. Sequenced by immunoSEQ multiplex PCR; TCRdb stores in-frame clones only, minus some. The data hold roughly 100,000 clones, with around 86% observed a single time. Specimen: PBMCs. These receptors all come from a man younger than 40 in good health and CMV-seropositive.

This clone occurred a few times. The chain combines TRBV7-8 with TRBJ1-2; no reliable D call. Germline-derived CDR1 and CDR2 are SGHVS and FQNEAQ. This CDR3 comprises 12 residues. The V end was cut by 6 bases, the J end by 0 bases, with 5 bases between. In DNA form, the CDR3 reads TGTGCCAGCAGTATTTCTAACTATGGCTACACCTTC. Translation gives CASSISNYGYTF.

V gene TRBV5-4 combines with J gene TRBJ2-3, with D maybe TRBD1 (5 bases). Germline values: CDR1 SGHNT, CDR2 YYREEE (reference sequence). V was clipped by 1 base and J by 2 bases, with 11 bases between them. This CDR3 is built from 15 residues. The CDR3 nucleotides are TGTGCCAGCAGCTTGAACAGGTTCCTCACAGATACGCAGTATTTT. Translation gives CASSLNRFLTDTQYF.

The chain is built from TRBV19 and TRBJ2-2, with D possibly TRBD2 on 6 matching bases. V gave up 3 bases and J gave up 5 bases, with 10 bases separating them. This CDR3 has 14 amino acids. Germline loops: CDR1 LNHDA, CDR2 SQIVND (reference sequence). The CDR3 DNA reads TGTGCCAGTAGTATTGAGGGGAGGACCGGGGAGCTGTTTTTT. It specifies CASSIEGRTGELFF.